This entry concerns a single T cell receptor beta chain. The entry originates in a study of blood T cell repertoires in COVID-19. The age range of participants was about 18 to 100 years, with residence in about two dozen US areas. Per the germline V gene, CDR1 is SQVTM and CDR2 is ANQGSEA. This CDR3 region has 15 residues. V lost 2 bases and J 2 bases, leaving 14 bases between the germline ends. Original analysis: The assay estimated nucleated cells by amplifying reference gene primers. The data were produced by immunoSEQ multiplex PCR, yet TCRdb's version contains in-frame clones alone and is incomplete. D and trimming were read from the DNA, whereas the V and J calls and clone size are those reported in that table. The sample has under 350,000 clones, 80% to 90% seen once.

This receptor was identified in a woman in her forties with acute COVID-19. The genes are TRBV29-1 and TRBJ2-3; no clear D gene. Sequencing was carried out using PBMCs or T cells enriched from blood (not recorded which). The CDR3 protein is CSVESEPGYTDTQYF. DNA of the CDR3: TGCAGCGTTGAATCGGAACCGGGTTACACAGATACGCAGTATTTT.